Each of the 2 T cell receptor beta chains below was sequenced from the same sample in a study of early T cells in non-severe SARS-CoV-2 infection (dated by TCRdb to about 2021). Library preparation employed 5' RACE. Sequencing instrument: NextSeq 500. TCRdb trimmed public reads at Q25 via fastp, called clones via MiXCR and kept in-frame beta chains. Here each entry gathers all rows of one CDR3 protein and keeps the most common genes and DNA. For this sample there are more than 55,000 distinct CDR3 sequences; around 13% appear just once. The ten largest clones take up roughly 4.5% of the sample. Input material: whole blood. Receptor source: an adult who was a healthcare worker with PCR-confirmed SARS-CoV-2 infection or an uninfected control (not recorded which).

This clonotype was seen more than once but under ten times. V gene TRBV5-4 combines with J gene TRBJ2-3, with D possibly matching TRBD2 (5 bases). Germline-derived CDR1 and CDR2 are SGHNT and YYREEE (reference sequence). Trimming removed 4 bases at V and 2 bases at J, with 23 bases between. The CDR3 runs 18 residues. CDR3 nucleotides: TGTGCCAGCAGCCCCACCTCATTTGGCGGAGGATACACAGATACGCAGTATTTT. Its translation: CASSPTSFGGGYTDTQYF.

This chain uses TRBV11-2 with TRBJ1-2, with 7 bases that match TRBD1. Germline-derived CDR1 and CDR2 are SGHAT and FQNNGV. Trimming at V came to 1 base and at J to 8 bases, leaving 4 bases not matched to a gene. This CDR3 is 13 amino acids long. This chain's CDR3 is CASSLVLGGGYTF. In DNA form, the CDR3 reads TGTGCCAGCAGCTTAGTGTTAGGGGGCGGCTACACCTTC.